The TCR beta chain under discussion was sequenced for a study of blood T cell repertoires in COVID-19. Study at large: PBMCs, B-cell-depleted T cells, or T cells were the source of the cDNA or gDNA that made up the material.

Original handling: Quantification of nucleated cells was approximated via reference gene primer amplification. This table comes from immunoSEQ multiplex PCR, and its TCRdb copy is limited to in-frame clones, with some not included. V, J and clone size reflect that table, while D and trimming were determined from the DNA. There are hundreds of thousands of clones in the sample; more than 70% occur only once, and around 3% lies in the top ten. Germline V lookup: CDR1 SGHRS, CDR2 YFSETQ. This CDR3 is built from 16 residues. Trimming cost V 4 bases and J 2 bases; bases outside gene matches: 6. This TCR was sampled from a woman in her thirties with COVID-19, enrolled during active disease. The chain joins TRBV5-1 to TRBJ2-6, with 7 bases identical to TRBD2. Specimen: peripheral blood. CDR3 residues: CASSPAAGAGANVLTF. CDR3 coding DNA: TGCGCCAGCAGCCCCGCTGCGGGGGCTGGGGCCAACGTCCTGACTTTC.